This T cell receptor (beta chain) was obtained from a study of metastatic and nonmetastatic thyroid tumors. At the level of the study: For malignant and benign thyroid patients, tumor or nodule tissue and blood were the sources whose repertoires were compared. Study-wide results and limits: Significantly higher TCR beta diversity was reportedly seen in malignant thyroid tumors than benign nodules, in blood and tumor.

This clone showed up many times. The antigen remains unidentified. Each patient went into thyroid surgery without having received any treatment. Per the authors' pipeline: Researchers built a distant-metastasis classifier for papillary thyroid cancer that drew on CDR3 differences across clinicopathological groups. TCRdb ran MiXCR on the PCR reads. TCRdb's processing, not the authors' own work, is the source of the V and J calls. The table includes about 39,000 clones, around 15% detected once. V lost 6 bases, J lost 4 bases, and 12 bases stayed unmatched. The CDR3 is 15 residues long. CDR1 is DFQATT, CDR2 SNEGSKA, per germline (reference sequence).

The sequence derives from a female donor with papillary thyroid cancer or a benign thyroid nodule (not recorded which). Some clones in this sample may be carry-over from other donors' samples. The chain carries TRBV20-1 and TRBJ2-5; 9 nucleotides match TRBD2. Sequenced: blood. The CDR3 here is CSAPPEAGGGETQYF. CDR3 in DNA: TGCAGTGCCCCGCCCGAGGCGGGAGGGGGAGAGACCCAGTACTTC.